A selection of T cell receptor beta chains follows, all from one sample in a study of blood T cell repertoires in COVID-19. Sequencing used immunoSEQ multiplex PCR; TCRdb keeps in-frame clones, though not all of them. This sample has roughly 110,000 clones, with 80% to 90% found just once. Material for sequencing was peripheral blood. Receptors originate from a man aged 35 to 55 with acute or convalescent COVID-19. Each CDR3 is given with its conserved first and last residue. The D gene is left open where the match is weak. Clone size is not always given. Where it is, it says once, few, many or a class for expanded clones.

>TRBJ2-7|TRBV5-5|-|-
TGTGCCAGCAGCCGTGGCATGGCCTACGAGCAGTACTTC
CASSRGMAYEQYF
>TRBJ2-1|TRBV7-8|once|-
TGTGCCAGCAGCTTAGGGACACAATCCTACAATGAGCAGTTCTTC
CASSLGTQSYNEQFF
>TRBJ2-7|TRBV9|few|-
TGTGCCAGCAGCGTAGCTGGGAGTAACGAGCAGTACTTC
CASSVAGSNEQYF
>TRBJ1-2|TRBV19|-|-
TGTGCCAGTAGTATAGGGGAGGGCGGGTATGGCTACACCTTC
CASSIGEGGYGYTF
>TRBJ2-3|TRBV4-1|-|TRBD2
TGCGCCAGCAGCCAGTATGGCGAGCGGGGGGGCCTAGATACGCAGTATTTT
CASSQYGERGGLDTQYF
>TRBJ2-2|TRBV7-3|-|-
TGTGCCAGCAGTTCATTCGTCTGGGGGCCCGGGGAGCTGTTTTTT
CASSSFVWGPGELFF
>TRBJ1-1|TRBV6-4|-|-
TGTGCCAGCAGTGACTCGTATGGGGCCCGAAACCTGGGGAACACTGAAGCTTTCTTT
CASSDSYGARNLGNTEAFF
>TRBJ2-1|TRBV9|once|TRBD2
TGTGCCAGCAGCGCCGTAGCGGGAGTAAGACATGAGCAGTTCTTC
CASSAVAGVRHEQFF
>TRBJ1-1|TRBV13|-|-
TGTGCCAGCAGCCCGGGGGGGACTGAAGCTTTCTTT
CASSPGGTEAFF
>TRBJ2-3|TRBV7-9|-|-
TGTGCCAGCAGCCCCATACTCACAGATACGCAGTATTTT
CASSPILTDTQYF
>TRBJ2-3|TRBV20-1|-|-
TGCAGTGCTAGTGGGCTTTGGACAGATACGCAGTATTTT
CSASGLWTDTQYF
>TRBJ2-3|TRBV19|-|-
TGTGCCAGTAGACGGGGGGCTACCACAGATACGCAGTATTTT
CASRRGATTDTQYF
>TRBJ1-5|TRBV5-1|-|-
TGCGCCAGCAGCTCGGGTCTAAGCGATAGCAATCAGCCCCAGCATTTT
CASSSGLSDSNQPQHF
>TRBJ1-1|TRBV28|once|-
TGTGCCACCTCCGGCGGGGGCCCCACTGAAGCTTTCTTT
CATSGGGPTEAFF
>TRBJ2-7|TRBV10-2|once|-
TGCGCCAGCGGCGAGCGGGTCGCCTACGAGCAGTACTTC
CASGERVAYEQYF
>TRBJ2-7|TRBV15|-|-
TGTGCCACCAGCAGATCCAGGAACTACGAGCAGTACTTC
CATSRSRNYEQYF
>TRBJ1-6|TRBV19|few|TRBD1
TGTGCCAGTAGTATTTACGGGACAGGGAATTCACCCCTCCACTTT
CASSIYGTGNSPLHF
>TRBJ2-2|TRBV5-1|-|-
TGCGCCAGCAGCTTGGGAGGCCCCACCGGGGAGCTGTTTTTT
CASSLGGPTGELFF
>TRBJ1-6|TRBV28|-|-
TGTGCCAGCAGTTTGGGCAGGGTTCACTCACCCCTCCACTTT
CASSLGRVHSPLHF
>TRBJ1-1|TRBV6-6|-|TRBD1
TGTGCCAGCCAACCGGGACAGACCATGAACACTGAAGCTTTCTTT
CASQPGQTMNTEAFF
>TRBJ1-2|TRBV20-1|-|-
TGCACTTCGACAGAAAACTATGGCTACACCTTC
CTSTENYGYTF
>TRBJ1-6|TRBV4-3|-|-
TGCGCCAGCAGCCAAGAGAAAGGGGGGGGTTCACCCCTCCACTTT
CASSQEKGGGSPLHF
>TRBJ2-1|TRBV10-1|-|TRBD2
TGCGCCAGCAGTGATGGCGGGAGTCCCCCCAATGAGCAGTTCTTC
CASSDGGSPPNEQFF
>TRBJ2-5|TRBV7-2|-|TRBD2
TGTGCCAGCAGCTTAAGGAACCTCCGGGAGGGCCAAGAGACCCAGTACTTC
CASSLRNLREGQETQYF
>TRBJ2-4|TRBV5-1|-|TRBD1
TGCGCCAGCAGCTTGGAGGGACAGATAAACATTCAGTACTTC
CASSLEGQINIQYF
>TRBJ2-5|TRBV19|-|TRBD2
TGTGCCAGTAGTACCACTAGCGGGAGACATGAGACCCAGTACTTC
CASSTTSGRHETQYF
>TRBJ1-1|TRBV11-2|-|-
TGTGCCAGCAGCTTAGGTGGCAGACTGAGGACTGAAGCTTTCTTT
CASSLGGRLRTEAFF
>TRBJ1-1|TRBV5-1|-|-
TGCGCCAGCAGCACCCATGGCGGCCAGAACACTGAAGCTTTCTTT
CASSTHGGQNTEAFF
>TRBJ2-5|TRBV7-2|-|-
TGTGCCAGCAGCTTTGGTGGGGGGCAAGAGACCCAGTACTTC
CASSFGGGQETQYF
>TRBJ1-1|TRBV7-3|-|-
TGTGCCAGCAGCCCCGGGTCCGGCACTGAAGCTTTCTTT
CASSPGSGTEAFF
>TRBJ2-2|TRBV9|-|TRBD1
TGTGCCAGCAAGGGACAGGGCGCGAACACCGGGGAGCTGTTTTTT
CASKGQGANTGELFF
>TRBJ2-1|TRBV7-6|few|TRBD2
TGTGCCAGCAGCTTATTAGCGGGACTGAGCTCCTACAATGAGCAGTTCTTC
CASSLLAGLSSYNEQFF
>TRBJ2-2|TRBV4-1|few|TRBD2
TGCGCCAGCAGGTTGGGACTAAACACCGGGGAGCTGTTTTTT
CASRLGLNTGELFF
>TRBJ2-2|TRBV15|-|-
TGTGCCACCAGCCTCCCGCTGGAGGGAGAAAGTAACGGGGAGCTGTTTTTT
CATSLPLEGESNGELFF
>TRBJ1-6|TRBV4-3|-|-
TGCGCCAGCAGCCAACCGAATTCACCCCTCCACTTT
CASSQPNSPLHF
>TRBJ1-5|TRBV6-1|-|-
TGTGCCAGCAGTGACCGGGGGTACGGCAATCAGCCCCAGCATTTT
CASSDRGYGNQPQHF
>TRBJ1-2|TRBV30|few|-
TGTGCCTGGAGGGCAGGAAACTATGGCTACACCTTC
CAWRAGNYGYTF
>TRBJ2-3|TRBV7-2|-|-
TGTGCCAGCAGCTTAGAAGGTCTAGGGGTCGGTACGCAGTATTTT
CASSLEGLGVGTQYF
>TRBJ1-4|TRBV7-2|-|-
TGTGCCATCTTGGACTTTGGGGTTTTT
CAILDFGVF
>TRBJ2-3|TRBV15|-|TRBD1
TGTGCCACCAGCAGAGATTGGGGACAGGGATATACGCAGTATTTT
CATSRDWGQGYTQYF
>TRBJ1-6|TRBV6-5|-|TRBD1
TGTGCCAGCAGTACCAATCGACAGGGAAATTCACCCCTCCACTTT
CASSTNRQGNSPLHF
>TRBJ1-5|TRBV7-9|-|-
TGTGCCAGCGGGAGGCCCCAGCATTTT
CASGRPQHF
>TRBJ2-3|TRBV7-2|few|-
TGTGCCAGCAGCTACGTTGGCCTCGGCACAGATACGCAGTATTTT
CASSYVGLGTDTQYF
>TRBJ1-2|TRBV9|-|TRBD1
TGTGCCAGCAACCGACAGGGGGCTTACTATGGCTACACCTTC
CASNRQGAYYGYTF
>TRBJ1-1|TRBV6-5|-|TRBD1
TGTGCCAGCAGGGGACAGGGAGGGTTTTTCGCTGAAGCTTTCTTT
CASRGQGGFFAEAFF
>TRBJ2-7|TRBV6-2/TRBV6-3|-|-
TGTGCCAGCAGTTACTTATCCGAGCAGTACTTC
CASSYLSEQYF
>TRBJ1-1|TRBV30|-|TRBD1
TGTGCCTGGAGTCGGGACAGCGTCACTGAAGCTTTCTTT
CAWSRDSVTEAFF
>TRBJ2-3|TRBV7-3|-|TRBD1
TGTGCCAGCAGCAAACAGGGGTTGAGCACAGATACGCAGTATTTT
CASSKQGLSTDTQYF
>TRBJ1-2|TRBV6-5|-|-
TGTGCCGTCCAGGTGATCTATGGCTACACCTTC
CAVQVIYGYTF
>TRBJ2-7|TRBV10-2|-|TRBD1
TGCGCCAGCAGTGAGTCCCGGACAGGCCGATTCTACGAGCAGTACTTC
CASSESRTGRFYEQYF
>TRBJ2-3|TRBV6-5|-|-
TGTGCCAGCAGTTACTCTGGGCGGGGCACAGATACGCAGTATTTT
CASSYSGRGTDTQYF
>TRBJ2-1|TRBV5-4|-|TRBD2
TGTGCCAGCAGCCGGGGACTAGCGGGGGGGCTGGCGGTTAATGAGCAGTTCTTC
CASSRGLAGGLAVNEQFF
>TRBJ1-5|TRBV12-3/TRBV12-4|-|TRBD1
TGTGCCAGCAGAGGACAGGTCACGACCCAGCATTTT
CASRGQVTTQHF